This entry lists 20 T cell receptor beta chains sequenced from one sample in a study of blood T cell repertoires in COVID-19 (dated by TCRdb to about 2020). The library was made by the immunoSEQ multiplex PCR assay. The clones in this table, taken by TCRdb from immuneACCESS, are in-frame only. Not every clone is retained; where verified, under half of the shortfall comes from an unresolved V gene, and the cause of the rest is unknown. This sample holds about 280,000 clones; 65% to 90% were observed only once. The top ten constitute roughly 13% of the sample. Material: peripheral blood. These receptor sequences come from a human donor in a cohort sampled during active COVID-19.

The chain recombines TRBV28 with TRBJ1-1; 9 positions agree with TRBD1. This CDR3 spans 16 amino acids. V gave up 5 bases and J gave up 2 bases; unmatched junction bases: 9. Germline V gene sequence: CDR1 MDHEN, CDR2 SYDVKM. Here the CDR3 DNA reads TGTGCCAGCAGTCCACAGGGGGCGAGATTAAACACTGAAGCTTTCTTT. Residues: CASSPQGARLNTEAFF.

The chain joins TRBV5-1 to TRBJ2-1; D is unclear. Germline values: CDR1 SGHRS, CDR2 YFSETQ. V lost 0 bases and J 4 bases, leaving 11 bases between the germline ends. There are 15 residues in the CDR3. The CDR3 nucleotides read TGCGCCAGCAGCTTGGGGCAGAACCTTTACAATGAGCAGTTCTTC. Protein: CASSLGQNLYNEQFF.

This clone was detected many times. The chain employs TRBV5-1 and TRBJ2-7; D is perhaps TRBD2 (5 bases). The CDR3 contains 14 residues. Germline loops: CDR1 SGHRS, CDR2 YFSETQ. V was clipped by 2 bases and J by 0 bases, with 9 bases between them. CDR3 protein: CASSFAGNSYEQYF. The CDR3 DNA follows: TGCGCCAGCAGCTTTGCCGGGAACTCCTACGAGCAGTACTTC.

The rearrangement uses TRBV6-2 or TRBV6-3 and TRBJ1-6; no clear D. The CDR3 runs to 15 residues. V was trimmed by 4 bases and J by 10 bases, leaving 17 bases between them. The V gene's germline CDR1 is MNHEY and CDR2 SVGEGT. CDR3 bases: TGTGCCAGCAGTTCAAGCCGGACGGACTTCTCACCCCTCCACTTT. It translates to CASSSSRTDFSPLHF.

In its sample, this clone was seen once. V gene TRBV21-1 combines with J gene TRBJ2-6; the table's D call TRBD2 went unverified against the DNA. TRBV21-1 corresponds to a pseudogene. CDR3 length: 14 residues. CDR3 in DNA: TGTGCCAGGGTTGGAGGCTCTGGGGCCAACGTCCTGACTTTC. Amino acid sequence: CARVGGSGANVLTF.

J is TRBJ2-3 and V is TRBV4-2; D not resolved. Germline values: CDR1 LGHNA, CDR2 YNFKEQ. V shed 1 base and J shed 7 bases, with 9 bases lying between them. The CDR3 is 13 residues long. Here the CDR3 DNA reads TGTGCCAGCAGCCAAGGAGAGCGACATACGCAGTATTTT. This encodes CASSQGERHTQYF.

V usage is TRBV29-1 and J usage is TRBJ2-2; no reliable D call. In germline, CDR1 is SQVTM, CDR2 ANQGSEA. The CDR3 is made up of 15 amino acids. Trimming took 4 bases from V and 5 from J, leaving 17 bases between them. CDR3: CSVGNRRQVTGELFF. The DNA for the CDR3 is TGCAGCGTTGGGAACAGACGGCAGGTGACCGGGGAGCTGTTTTTT.

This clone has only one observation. CDR3 sequence: CASSLSGTLSSTDTQYF. The CDR3, as DNA: TGTGCCAGCAGTCTGTCCGGGACACTCAGTAGCACAGATACGCAGTATTTT. The J gene is TRBJ2-3, the V gene TRBV6-6; maybe TRBD1 (6 bases). CDR3 length: 17 residues. V shed 5 bases and J shed 0 bases, with 18 bases lying between them. The germline CDR1 and CDR2 sequences are MNHNY and SVGAGI (reference sequence).

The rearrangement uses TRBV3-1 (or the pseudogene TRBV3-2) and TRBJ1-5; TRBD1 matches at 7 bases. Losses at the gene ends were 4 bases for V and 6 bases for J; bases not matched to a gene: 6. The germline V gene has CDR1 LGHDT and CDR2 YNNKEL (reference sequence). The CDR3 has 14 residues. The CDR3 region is CASSPLAGGQPQHF. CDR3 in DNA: TGTGCCAGCAGCCCCCTGGCAGGGGGTCAGCCCCAGCATTTT.

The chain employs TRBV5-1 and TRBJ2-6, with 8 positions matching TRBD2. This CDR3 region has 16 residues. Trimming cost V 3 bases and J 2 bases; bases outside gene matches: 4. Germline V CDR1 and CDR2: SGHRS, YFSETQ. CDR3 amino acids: CASSSGRVPGANVLTF. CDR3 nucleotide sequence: TGCGCCAGCAGCTCCGGGAGGGTACCTGGGGCCAACGTCCTGACTTTC.

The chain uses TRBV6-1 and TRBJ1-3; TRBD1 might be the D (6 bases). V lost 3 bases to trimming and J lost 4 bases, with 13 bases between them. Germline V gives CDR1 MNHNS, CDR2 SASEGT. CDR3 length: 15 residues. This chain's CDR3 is CASSDGRGSGNTIYF. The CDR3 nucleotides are TGTGCCAGCAGTGACGGCAGGGGATCCGGAAACACCATATATTTT.

Written as DNA, the CDR3 is TGTGCCTGGAGAGGACAGGGGGTCAACACTGAAGCTTTCTTT. The encoded protein is CAWRGQGVNTEAFF. V and J are TRBV30 and TRBJ1-1; 10 positions agree with TRBD1. Germline CDR1 GTSNPN, CDR2 SVGIG (reference sequence). The CDR3 spans 14 residues. With 3 bases clipped from V and 2 bases from J, the junction kept 3 bases outside the gene matches.

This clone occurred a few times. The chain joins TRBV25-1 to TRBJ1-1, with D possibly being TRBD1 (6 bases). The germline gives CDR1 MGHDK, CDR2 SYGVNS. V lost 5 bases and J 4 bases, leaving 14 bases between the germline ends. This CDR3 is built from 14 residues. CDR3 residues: CASSKGHGITEAFF. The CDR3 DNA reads TGTGCCAGCAGTAAGGGACACGGGATCACTGAAGCTTTCTTT.

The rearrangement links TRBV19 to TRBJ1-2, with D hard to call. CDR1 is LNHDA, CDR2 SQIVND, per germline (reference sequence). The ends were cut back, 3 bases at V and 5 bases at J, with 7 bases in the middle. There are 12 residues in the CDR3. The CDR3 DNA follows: TGTGCCAGTAGTATGCAGAATTATGGCTACACCTTC. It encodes CASSMQNYGYTF.

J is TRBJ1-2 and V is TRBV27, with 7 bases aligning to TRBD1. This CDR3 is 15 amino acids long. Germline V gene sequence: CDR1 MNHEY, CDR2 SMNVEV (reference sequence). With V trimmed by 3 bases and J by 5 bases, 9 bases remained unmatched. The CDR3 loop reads CASSFRDSRSYGYTF. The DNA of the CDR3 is TGTGCCAGCAGTTTCCGGGACAGCCGTTCTTATGGCTACACCTTC.

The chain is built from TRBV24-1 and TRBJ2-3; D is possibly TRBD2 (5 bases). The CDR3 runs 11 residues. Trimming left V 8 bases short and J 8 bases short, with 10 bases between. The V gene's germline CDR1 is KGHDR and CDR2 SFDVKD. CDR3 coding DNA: TGTGCCACCAAACAAGAGGGTACGCAGTATTTT. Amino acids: CATKQEGTQYF.

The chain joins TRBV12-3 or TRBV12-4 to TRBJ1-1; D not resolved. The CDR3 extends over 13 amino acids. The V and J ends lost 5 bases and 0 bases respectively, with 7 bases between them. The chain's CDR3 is CASSPLMNTEAFF. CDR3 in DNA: TGTGCCAGCAGTCCCCTTATGAACACTGAAGCTTTCTTT.

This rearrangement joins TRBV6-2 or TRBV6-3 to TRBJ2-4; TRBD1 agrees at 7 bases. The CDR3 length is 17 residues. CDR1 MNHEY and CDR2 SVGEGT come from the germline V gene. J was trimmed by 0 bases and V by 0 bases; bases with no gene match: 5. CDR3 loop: CASSYSTGLIAKNIQYF. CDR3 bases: TGTGCCAGCAGTTACTCGACAGGGCTGATAGCCAAAAACATTCAGTACTTC.

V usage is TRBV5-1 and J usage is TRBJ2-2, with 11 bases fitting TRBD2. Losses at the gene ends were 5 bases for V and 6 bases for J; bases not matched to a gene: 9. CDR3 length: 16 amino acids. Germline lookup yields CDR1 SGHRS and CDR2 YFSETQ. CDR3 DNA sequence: TGCGCCAGCAGAACTAGCGGGAGCGGTGACCCCGGGGAGCTGTTTTTT. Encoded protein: CASRTSGSGDPGELFF.

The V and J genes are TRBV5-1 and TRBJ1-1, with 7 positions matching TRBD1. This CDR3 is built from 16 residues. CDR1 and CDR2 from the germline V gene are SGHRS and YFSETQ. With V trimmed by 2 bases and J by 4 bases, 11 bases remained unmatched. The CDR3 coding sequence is TGCGCCAGCAGCTTAAGAGGGGGCGCCGGGAGCACTGAAGCTTTCTTT. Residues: CASSLRGGAGSTEAFF.